The rows below give T cell receptor beta chains drawn from one sample of a study of cytomegalovirus exposure and HLA in healthy donors. Sequenced by immunoSEQ multiplex PCR; TCRdb stores in-frame clones only, minus some. The sample holds some 60,000 clones, roughly 75% seen once. The sequencing sample was made of PBMCs. These receptors all stem from a woman in her 30s in good health and CMV-seronegative. Each CDR3 is given without its conserved first and last residue. Each record gives: J gene, V gene, CDR3 protein.

NA,TRBV4-1,ASSQDGHREYEQY
TRBJ1-2,TRBV4-2,ASSIWGEWTGFYGYT
TRBJ1-5,TRBV28,ASSPGGGSNQPQH
TRBJ2-3,TRBV12-5,ASGHGGPGDTQY
TRBJ2-1,TRBV13,ASSPSSGEGSYEQF
TRBJ1-2,TRBV11-2,ASSHRTGNYGYT
TRBJ1-5,TRBV11-2,ASSPNPSGQPQH
TRBJ1-1,TRBV19,ASSIRGAGTEAF
TRBJ1-1,TRBV30,AWTWGGASEAF
TRBJ2-3,TRBV29-1,SVLSGMKDTQY
TRBJ2-7,TRBV28,ASSPSPTGWEQY
TRBJ2-7,TRBV2,ASKFPSDSYEQY
TRBJ1-4,TRBV6-1,ASKGQLNEKLF
TRBJ1-1,TRBV19,ASSRGRGWEAF
TRBJ1-5,TRBV19,ASSASSGPQH
TRBJ1-4,TRBV2,ASSEDSSTNEKLF
TRBJ2-1,TRBV27,ASGLLSGRGGNEQF
TRBJ2-3,TRBV6-6,ASSNQAGDTQY
TRBJ2-1,TRBV5-6,ASSLGQGAGYEQF
TRBJ1-1,TRBV11-2,ASSATGAMNTEAF
TRBJ1-1,TRBV5-1,ASSLAPGQGTEAF
TRBJ2-1,TRBV4-1,ASSKDSGLVYNEQF
TRBJ2-1,TRBV5-6,ASSQFSEQF
TRBJ2-7,TRBV19,ASSPGQGITYEQY
TRBJ2-1,TRBV4-1,ASSQGEGGRAYNEQF
TRBJ1-1,TRBV19,ASRPIIDRGHTEAF
TRBJ1-5,TRBV6-5,AGTNGGNSNQPQH
TRBJ1-1,TRBV18,ASSQSLNTEAF
TRBJ1-1,TRBV29-1,SVDLGTGATEAF
TRBJ2-2,TRBV30,ARQDTGELF
TRBJ1-2,TRBV9,ASSRGSHGYT
TRBJ2-3,TRBV28,ASSLATNDRGTDTQY
TRBJ1-3,TRBV6-5,ASRSDRSSGNTIY
TRBJ2-5,TRBV5-1,ASSAGTSGSRYQETQY